This T cell receptor beta chain was retrieved from a study of PD-1 blockade in classical Hodgkin lymphoma. Overall study: Intravenous nivolumab at 3 mg/kg was given to patients every 2 weeks.

Findings and limits, study-wide: Patients excluded were those beginning nivolumab under 1 year after ASCT. With respect to the repertoire differences, their causes, possibly disease activity or prior therapy, remain undefined.

Patients all relapsed after autologous stem cell transplantation, and there was variation in brentuximab vedotin exposure. Complete response, partial response or progressive disease constituted the best responses recorded. TCRdb's table, derived via immunoSEQ multiplex PCR, lists solely in-frame clones and lacks some. The data show 60,000 to 75,000 clones, with about nine tenths seen just once and 9.7% held by the top ten. Note on this clone: The antigen remains undetermined.

V was cut by 4 bases and J by 9 bases, with 24 bases left in between. The CDR3 has 16 amino acids. The germline gives CDR1 MGHRA, CDR2 YSYEKL. The origin of this receptor is a human donor with classical Hodgkin lymphoma. The sequencing here drew on peripheral blood mononuclear cells (PBMCs), taken at baseline. V gene TRBV4-1 combines with J gene TRBJ1-2; D possibly corresponds to TRBD1 (5 bases). The CDR3 is CASSPTSTDLGHRYTF. CDR3 nucleotides: TGCGCCAGCAGCCCCACTTCGACAGACTTGGGGCATCGCTACACCTTC.